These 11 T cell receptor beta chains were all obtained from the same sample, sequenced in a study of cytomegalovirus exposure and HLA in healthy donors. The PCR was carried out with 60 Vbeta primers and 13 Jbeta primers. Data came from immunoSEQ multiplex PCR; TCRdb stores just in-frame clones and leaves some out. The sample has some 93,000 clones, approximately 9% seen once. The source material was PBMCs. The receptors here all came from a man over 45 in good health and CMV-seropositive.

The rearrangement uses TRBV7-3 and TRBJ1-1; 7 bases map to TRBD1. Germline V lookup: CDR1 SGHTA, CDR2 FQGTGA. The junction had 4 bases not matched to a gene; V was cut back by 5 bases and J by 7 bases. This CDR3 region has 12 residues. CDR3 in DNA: TGTGCCAGCAGCCCCACAGGGGTTGAAGCTTTCTTT. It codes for CASSPTGVEAFF.

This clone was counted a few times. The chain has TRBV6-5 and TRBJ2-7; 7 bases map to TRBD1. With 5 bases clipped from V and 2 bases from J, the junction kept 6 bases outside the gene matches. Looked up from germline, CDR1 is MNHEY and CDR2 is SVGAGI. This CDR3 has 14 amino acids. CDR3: CASSPRTGTYEQYF. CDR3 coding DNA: TGTGCCAGCAGTCCCAGGACAGGAACCTACGAGCAGTACTTC.

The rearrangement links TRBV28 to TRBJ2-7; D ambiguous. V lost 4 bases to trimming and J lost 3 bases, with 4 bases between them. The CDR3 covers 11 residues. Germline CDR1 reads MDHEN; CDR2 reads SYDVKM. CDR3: CASSSRYEQYF. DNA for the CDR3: TGTGCCAGCAGTTCCCGCTACGAGCAGTACTTC.

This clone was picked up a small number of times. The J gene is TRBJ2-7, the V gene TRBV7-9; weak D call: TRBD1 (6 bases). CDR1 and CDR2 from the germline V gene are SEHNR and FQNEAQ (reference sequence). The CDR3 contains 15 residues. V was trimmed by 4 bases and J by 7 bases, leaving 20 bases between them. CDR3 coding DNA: TGTGCCAGCAGCTCACCAGAGAGGGGGACGGGTGAGCAGTACTTC. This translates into CASSSPERGTGEQYF.

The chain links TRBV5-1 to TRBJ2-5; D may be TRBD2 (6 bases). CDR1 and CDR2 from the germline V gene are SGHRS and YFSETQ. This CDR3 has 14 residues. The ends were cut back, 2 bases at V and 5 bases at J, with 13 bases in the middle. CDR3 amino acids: CASSFATSGETQYF. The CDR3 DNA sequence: TGCGCCAGCAGCTTCGCGACTAGTGGGGAGACCCAGTACTTC.

This CDR3 is CASSLGSGSGNEQFF. DNA for the CDR3: TGTGCCAGCAGCTTAGGTAGCGGGAGTGGCAATGAGCAGTTCTTC. The chain joins TRBV7-3 to TRBJ2-1; 9 positions agree with TRBD2. The V gene's germline CDR1 is SGHTA and CDR2 FQGTGA. The CDR3 loop spans 15 amino acids. V trimming: 2 bases; J trimming: 6 bases; junction bases outside the gene matches: 5.

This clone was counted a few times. CDR3 region: CASSVGQGSYNEQFF. As DNA, the CDR3 is TGTGCCAGCAGCGTAGGTCAGGGCTCCTACAATGAGCAGTTCTTC. The rearrangement uses TRBV9 and TRBJ2-1; perhaps TRBD1 as D (5 bases). V was cut by 0 bases and J by 0 bases, with 7 bases left in between. Germline V gene lookup returns CDR1 SGDLS and CDR2 YYNGEE. The CDR3 contains 15 residues. Full variable domain (remainder filled in from reference TRBV9 and TRBJ2-1): DSGVTQTPKHLITATGQRVTLRCSPRSGDLSVYWYQQSLDQGLQFLIQYYNGEERAKGNILERFSAQQFPDLHSELNLSSLELGDSALYFCASSVGQGSYNEQFFGPGTRLTVL.

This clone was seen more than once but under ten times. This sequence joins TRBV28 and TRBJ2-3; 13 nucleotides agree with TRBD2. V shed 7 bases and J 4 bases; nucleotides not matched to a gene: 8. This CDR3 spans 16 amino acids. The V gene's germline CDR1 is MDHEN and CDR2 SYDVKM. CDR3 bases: TGTGCCAGCATCTCCGGACTAGCGGGAGTTTCAGATACGCAGTATTTT. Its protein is CASISGLAGVSDTQYF.

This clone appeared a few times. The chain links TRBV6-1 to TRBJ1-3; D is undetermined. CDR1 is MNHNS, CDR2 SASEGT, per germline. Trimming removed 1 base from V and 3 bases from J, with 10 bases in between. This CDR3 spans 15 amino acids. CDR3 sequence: CASSEEGGVGNTIYF. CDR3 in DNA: TGTGCCAGCAGTGAAGAGGGAGGTGTTGGAAACACCATATATTTT.

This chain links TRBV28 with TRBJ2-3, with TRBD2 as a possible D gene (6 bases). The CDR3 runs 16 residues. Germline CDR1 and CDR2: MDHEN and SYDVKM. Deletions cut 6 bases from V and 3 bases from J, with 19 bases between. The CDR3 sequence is CASSEGLRGRTDTQYF. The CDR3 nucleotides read TGTGCCAGCAGCGAGGGGTTGAGAGGGAGGACAGATACGCAGTATTTT. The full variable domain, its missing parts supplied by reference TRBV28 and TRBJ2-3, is DVKVTQSSRYLVKRTGEKVFLECVQDMDHENMFWYRQDPGLGLRLIYFSYDVKMKEKGDIPEGYSVSREKKERFSLILESASTNQTSMYLCASSEGLRGRTDTQYFGPGTRLTVL.

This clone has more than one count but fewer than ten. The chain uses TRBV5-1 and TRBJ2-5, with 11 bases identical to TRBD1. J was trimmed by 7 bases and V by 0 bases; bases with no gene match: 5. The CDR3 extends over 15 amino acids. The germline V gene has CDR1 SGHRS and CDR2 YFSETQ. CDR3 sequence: CASSLEGQGEGTQYF. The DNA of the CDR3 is TGCGCCAGCAGCTTGGAGGGACAGGGGGAGGGGACCCAGTACTTC.